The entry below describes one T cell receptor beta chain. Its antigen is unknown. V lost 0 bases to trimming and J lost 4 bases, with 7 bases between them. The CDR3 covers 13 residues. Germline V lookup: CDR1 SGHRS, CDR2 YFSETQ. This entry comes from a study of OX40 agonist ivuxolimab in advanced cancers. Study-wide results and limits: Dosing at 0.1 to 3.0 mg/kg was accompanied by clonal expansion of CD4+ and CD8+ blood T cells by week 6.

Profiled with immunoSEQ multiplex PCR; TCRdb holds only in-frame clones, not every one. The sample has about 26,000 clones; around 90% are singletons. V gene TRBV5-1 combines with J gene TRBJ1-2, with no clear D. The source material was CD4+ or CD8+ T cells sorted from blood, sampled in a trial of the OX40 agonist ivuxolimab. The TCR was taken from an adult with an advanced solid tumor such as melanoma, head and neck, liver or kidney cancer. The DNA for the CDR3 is TGCGCCAGCAGCTTGGACAGCTTCTATGGCTACACCTTC. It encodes CASSLDSFYGYTF. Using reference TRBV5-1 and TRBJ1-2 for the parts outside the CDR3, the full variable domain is KAGVTQTPRYLIKTRGQQVTLSCSPISGHRSVSWYQQTPGQGLQFLFEYFSETQRNKGNFPGRFSGRQFSNSRSEMNVSTLELGDSALYLCASSLDSFYGYTFGSGTRLTVV.